This T cell receptor beta chain was recovered during a study of vaccination effects on CD4 cells after COVID-19 (dated by TCRdb to 2021 to 2024). Study-wide context: The ViraFEST assay stimulated PBMC with viral peptide pools and then used TCR sequencing to identify antigen-specific CD4+ T cell clonotypes by expansion. Each participant got two doses of an mRNA SARS-CoV-2 vaccine, either BNT162b2 or mRNA-1273. Each well held fewer than 2.5 million PBMC cultured in IMDM containing roughly 5.1% human AB serum, 10 IU/ml IL-2 and gentamicin, along with roughly 10 ug/ml peptides. SARS-CoV-2 spike-specific CD4+ TCR repertoires from before and after mRNA vaccination were compared in COVID-19 convalescent patients and in infection-naive vaccine recipients. Altogether, approximately 10 COVID-19 convalescent patients and several SARS-CoV-2-naive healthy vaccine recipients made up the full study. The Oncomine TCR Beta short-read assay on an Illumina iSeq 100 was used to sequence cultures from other donors in the study.

On this clone: What antigen it recognizes has not been identified. The sample holds no much larger clone one base away, and base qualities are not on file.

The receptor library was made with the immunoSEQ multiplex PCR assay. DNA from the CD4+ T cells that had been cultured and isolated underwent TCR beta CDR3 sequencing. For the original study's pipeline: The analysis removed non-productive TCR sequences, trimmed reads to the CDR3 region, and retained only CDR3s that were 7 or more amino acids long. The MANAFEST web app was used to identify antigen-specific clonotypes by comparing expansion in peptide wells with expansion in reference cultures. For clones to be considered positive, expansion at FDR<0.05 versus reference and all other wells, an odds ratio above 5, and a frequency above 0.1% in two replicate wells were required. A clonotype was defined as cross-reactive if the clonotype was significantly expanded both in SARS-CoV-2 spike wells and in at least one common cold coronavirus spike condition. CDR3 similarity was assessed by Levenshtein distance with the stringdist R package, and unrooted trees were built with ape in R 3.6.1. TCRdb took this table from immuneACCESS and kept in-frame rearrangements with V and J called. Such tables lack part of the clones; where checked against another copy, unresolved V genes explain under half of the gap, and the rest is unexplained. V and J calls and clone size are as listed in that table; D and trimming were resolved from the DNA. Present in this sample are about 25,000 clones, less than 75% of which were seen just once. Clones ranked in the top ten supply roughly 9.6% of the sample.

The germline V gene (reference sequence) specifies SGHAT as CDR1 and FQDESV as CDR2. The CDR3 spans 16 residues, from the cysteine through the phenylalanine. Of the read, only the CDR3 DNA is kept; its 48 bases are in frame from base 1. V is trimmed back by 4 bases and J by 2 bases, and the junction contains 6 bases that no gene match accounts for. After about 9 days of culture, CD4+ T cells were isolated with the EasySep CD4+ T cell isolation kit. None of the healthy vaccine recipients had a prior SARS-CoV-2 infection, which was confirmed by nucleocapsid antibody tests that came back negative both before and after vaccination. On days 3 and 7, half of the culture medium was replaced with fresh IL-2-containing medium. Each peptide stimulation condition was cultured in triplicate wells unless otherwise noted. Using Ficoll-Paque Plus gradient centrifugation, PBMC were separated from whole blood and then either used fresh or cryopreserved at -140C. The QIAamp micro DNA kit was used to extract genomic DNA from the cultured CD4+ T cells.

Here is what the overall study found, with its caveats: Only a small number of convalescent patients were included, and no early post-infection timepoints were available, which limited the study. Among healthy vaccine recipients, nearly all vaccine-induced clones were SARS-CoV-2 mono-reactive, and just 1 of 255 was cross-reactive with common cold coronaviruses. At late post-vaccination timepoints, both infection-induced and vaccine-induced clones showed marked clonal contraction, consistent with waning T cell responses.

The clonotype was recovered from a human donor who received a COVID-19 vaccine. Material: CD4+ T cells from PBMCs cultured without peptide, obtained before COVID-19 vaccination. Recombination joined TRBV11-1 with TRBJ2-1; the central 9 bases match TRBD1. CDR3 region: CASSSGRTGAYNEQFF. The nucleotide sequence reads as follows: TGTGCCAGCAGCTCTGGCAGGACAGGGGCCTACAATGAGCAGTTCTTC.